The 23 T cell receptor beta chains given below trace back to one sample, sequenced in a study of cytomegalovirus exposure and HLA in healthy donors. It was with 60 Vbeta and 13 Jbeta primers that the PCR ran. Libraries were prepared by immunoSEQ multiplex PCR; TCRdb keeps only in-frame clonotypes and omits some of them. This sample yields 190,000 or so clones, of which 80% are seen a single time; 0.65% to 0.75% belongs to the top ten. Sequencing input: PBMCs. These TCRs come from a boy aged 10-17 years in good health and CMV-seronegative.

V gene TRBV6-5 combines with J gene TRBJ1-1; TRBD1 agrees at 8 bases. CDR3 length: 13 residues. The junction had 4 bases not matched to a gene; V was cut back by 6 bases and J by 4 bases. Germline V gene data show CDR1 as MNHEY and CDR2 as SVGAGI. CDR3: CASRHTGGTEAFF. CDR3 coding DNA: TGTGCCAGCAGACATACAGGGGGCACTGAAGCTTTCTTT.

The chain couples TRBV7-2 to TRBJ1-2; 12 bases fit TRBD1. The CDR3 totals 16 residues. Germline lookup yields CDR1 SGHTA and CDR2 FQGNSA. V dropped 0 bases and J dropped 7; count of bases not matched to a gene: 6. This chain's CDR3 is CASSLALGDRGLGYTF. CDR3 nucleotide sequence: TGTGCCAGCAGCTTAGCGCTGGGGGACAGGGGGCTTGGCTACACCTTC.

The chain is built from TRBV7-2 and TRBJ2-7, with a possible D match to TRBD1 (5 bases). The V gene lost 3 bases and the J gene lost 2 bases, with 8 bases spanning the gap. CDR1 and CDR2 from the germline V gene are SGHTA and FQGNSA. The CDR3 loop spans 13 amino acids. CDR3: CASSFATAYEQYF. The CDR3 DNA is TGTGCCAGCAGCTTTGCGACAGCCTACGAGCAGTACTTC.

The chain employs TRBV6-6 and TRBJ2-6, with D possibly matching TRBD2 (6 bases). Deletions cut 6 bases from V and 5 bases from J, with 14 bases between. Germline CDR1 MNHNY, CDR2 SVGAGI (reference sequence). The CDR3 sequence is 15 residues long. The CDR3 sequence is CASRADGGRANVLTF. CDR3 DNA sequence: TGTGCCAGCAGAGCCGACGGCGGGAGGGCCAACGTCCTGACTTTC.

The rearrangement links TRBV6-5 to TRBJ2-7; no reliable D call. Germline V gene sequence: CDR1 MNHEY, CDR2 SVGAGI. V shed 6 bases and J shed 6 bases, with 9 bases lying between them. The CDR3 runs to 11 residues. Written as DNA, the CDR3 is TGTGCCAGCAGCCCTTTTCTCGAGCAGTACTTC. This encodes CASSPFLEQYF.

The rearrangement uses TRBV9 and TRBJ2-1; D might be TRBD2 (6 bases). The germline V gene has CDR1 SGDLS and CDR2 YYNGEE. The CDR3 length is 14 residues. The V and J ends lost 3 bases and 3 bases respectively, with 10 bases between them. The chain's CDR3 is CASSATTSYNEQFF. The CDR3 nucleotides read TGTGCCAGCAGCGCTACGACTAGCTACAATGAGCAGTTCTTC.

This clone has a handful of counts. V gene TRBV27 combines with J gene TRBJ2-7; TRBD1 aligns across 10 bases. This CDR3 spans 14 amino acids. The V segment lost 3 bases and the J segment 6 bases; nucleotides outside the gene matches: 5. Germline CDR1 is MNHEY and CDR2 is SMNVEV (reference sequence). Here the CDR3 DNA reads TGTGCCAGCAGTTTTGGGACAGGGGCGACCGAGCAGTACTTC. Its protein is CASSFGTGATEQYF.

This chain uses TRBV7-2 with TRBJ1-5; D gene ambiguous. This CDR3 has 14 amino acids. The germline V gene has CDR1 SGHTA and CDR2 FQGNSA. V was pared by 1 base and J by 6 bases, with 10 bases between. The CDR3 sequence: CASSLEFPGQPQHF. CDR3 nucleotides: TGTGCCAGCAGCTTAGAATTCCCGGGTCAGCCCCAGCATTTT.

This chain uses TRBV5-5 with TRBJ1-1; D call uncertain. Between the trimmed V and J ends, which lost 4 bases and 6 bases, there was a span of 7 bases. CDR1 and CDR2 (germline): SGHKS, YYEKEE (reference sequence). The CDR3 consists of 11 residues. The CDR3 protein is CASSAPAEAFF. In DNA form, the CDR3 reads TGTGCCAGCAGCGCACCGGCTGAAGCTTTCTTT.

The chain has TRBV9 and TRBJ1-1, with 9 positions matching TRBD1. CDR3 size: 13 residues. Per germline, CDR1 SGDLS and CDR2 YYNGEE. Germline trimming cut 3 bases from V and 6 bases from J; bases unmatched to any gene: 3. CDR3: CASSGGQGAEAFF. The CDR3, as DNA: TGTGCCAGCAGCGGGGGACAGGGCGCTGAAGCTTTCTTT.

The rearrangement joins TRBV30 to TRBJ1-2; a weak D match, TRBD1 (5 bases). Trimming took 4 bases from V and 0 from J, leaving 9 bases between them. CDR3 size: 13 residues. Germline CDR1 reads GTSNPN; CDR2 reads SVGIG (reference sequence). The CDR3 loop reads CAWMGGSNYGYTF. CDR3 coding DNA: TGTGCCTGGATGGGGGGGTCTAACTATGGCTACACCTTC.

The rearrangement uses TRBV12-5 and TRBJ2-1, with 8 bases that match TRBD2. V was clipped by 3 bases and J by 7 bases; unmatched bases: 5. The germline gives CDR1 LGHNT, CDR2 FRNRAP. This CDR3 is built from 14 residues. CDR3 in amino acids: CASGFPGRGNEQFF. The DNA of the CDR3 is TGTGCTAGTGGTTTCCCCGGGAGGGGAAATGAGCAGTTCTTC.

The chain couples TRBV5-4 to TRBJ2-1; weak D call: TRBD2 (5 bases). The V gene's germline CDR1 is SGHNT and CDR2 YYREEE (reference sequence). The V gene lost 1 base and the J gene lost 4 bases, with 12 bases spanning the gap. The length of the CDR3 is 15 residues. CDR3 loop: CASSLRKRRYNEQFF. The CDR3 DNA follows: TGTGCCAGCAGCTTGCGTAAGCGGAGATACAATGAGCAGTTCTTC. Full variable domain (remainder filled in from reference TRBV5-4 and TRBJ2-1): ETGVTQSPTHLIKTRGQQVTLRCSSQSGHNTVSWYQQALGQGPQFIFQYYREEENGRGNFPPRFSGLQFPNYSSELNVNALELDDSALYLCASSLRKRRYNEQFFGPGTRLTVL.

This sequence joins TRBV29-1 and TRBJ1-2; D may be TRBD1 (5 bases). The CDR3 has 17 residues. Germline-derived CDR1 and CDR2 are SQVTM and ANQGSEA. The ends were cut back, 0 bases at V and 1 base at J, with 18 bases in the middle. The DNA of the CDR3 is TGCAGCGTTGAAGATGAGACAGACCCAAGACGTAACTATGGCTACACCTTC. It codes for CSVEDETDPRRNYGYTF.

The rearrangement links TRBV7-9 to TRBJ1-2, with a weak D call TRBD1 (5 bases). V dropped 3 bases and J dropped 4 bases, with 9 bases sitting between them. The CDR3 length is 13 residues. Germline CDR1 reads SEHNR; CDR2 reads FQNEAQ (reference sequence). The CDR3 DNA follows: TGTGCCAGCAGCTTTCCTAGGGGCTATGGCTACACCTTC. Translated, it gives CASSFPRGYGYTF.

V is TRBV19 and J is TRBJ2-5, with 13 bases identical to TRBD2. The V gene's germline CDR1 is LNHDA and CDR2 SQIVND (reference sequence). The CDR3 is 14 amino acids. The trim removed 10 bases at V and 5 bases at J, leaving 7 bases unmatched. CDR3 in amino acids: CATTSGGAVETQYF. DNA of the CDR3: TGTGCCACTACTAGCGGGGGGGCCGTGGAGACCCAGTACTTC.

The CDR3 bases are TGTGCCAGCAGCTTAGTGGGACAGGGGGGCTTAGGTTATGGCTACACCTTC. Translated: CASSLVGQGGLGYGYTF. J is TRBJ1-2 and V is TRBV7-6; 11 bases fit TRBD1. J lost 5 bases, V lost 1 base, and 9 bases had no gene match. CDR3 length: 17 residues. The V gene's germline CDR1 is SGHVS and CDR2 FNYEAQ.

The chain couples TRBV9 to TRBJ1-1; D is uncertain. The CDR3 is 14 residues long. CDR1 and CDR2 from the germline V gene are SGDLS and YYNGEE. Between the trimmed V and J ends, which lost 3 bases and 8 bases, there was a span of 17 bases. The CDR3 nucleotides read TGTGCCAGCAGCGCCGACTCTGGCGTTACAGAAGCTTTCTTT. Its protein is CASSADSGVTEAFF.

The chain employs TRBV4-1 and TRBJ2-1; no clear D gene. CDR1 is MGHRA and CDR2 is YSYEKL in the germline V gene. V lost 2 bases and J 8 bases, leaving 16 bases between the germline ends. The CDR3 runs to 15 residues. In DNA form, the CDR3 reads TGCGCCAGCAGCCAAAGCGCAGCAACCAGCGATGAGCAGTTCTTC. Protein sequence: CASSQSAATSDEQFF.

This chain joins TRBV5-1 and TRBJ2-2; 7 bases align to TRBD1. V lost 0 bases to trimming and J lost 7 bases; unmatched junction nucleotides: 3. This CDR3 is 14 amino acids long. Germline V lookup: CDR1 SGHRS, CDR2 YFSETQ. The CDR3 protein is CASSLGQGSGELFF. The CDR3 DNA is TGCGCCAGCAGCTTGGGACAGGGAAGCGGGGAGCTGTTTTTT.

The chain combines TRBV4-2 with TRBJ1-1, with TRBD1 matching over 7 bases. Per the germline V gene, CDR1 is LGHNA and CDR2 is YNFKEQ. This CDR3 region has 15 residues. Germline trimming cut 4 bases from V and 0 bases from J; bases unmatched to any gene: 5. The CDR3 nucleotides are TGTGCCAGCAGCCTCCTGACAGGGATGAACACTGAAGCTTTCTTT. It translates to CASSLLTGMNTEAFF.

The chain links TRBV6-1 to TRBJ1-1; D call uncertain. This CDR3 region has 12 residues. The V end was cut by 8 bases, the J end by 0 bases, with 7 bases between. Germline V gene sequence: CDR1 MNHNS, CDR2 SASEGT. CDR3 nucleotides: TGTGCCAGCTTCGGGGTGAACACTGAAGCTTTCTTT. Amino acids: CASFGVNTEAFF.

The chain uses TRBV9 and TRBJ1-4, with TRBD1 as a possible D gene (6 bases). The CDR3 covers 15 residues. Germline-derived CDR1 and CDR2 are SGDLS and YYNGEE. V was clipped by 1 base and J by 4 bases, with 11 bases between them. The CDR3 nucleotides are TGTGCCAGCAGCGTACAAACAGGGAATAATGAAAAACTGTTTTTT. The encoded protein is CASSVQTGNNEKLFF.